In this sample, the clone carrying this T cell receptor beta chain turned up a few times. Its antigen is unknown. The data were obtained in a study of regulatory T cells in long-lasting Graves disease. Background on the study: The definition of persistent Graves' disease was over 5 years of antithyroid drugs with positive TSH receptor antibodies. General observations from the study: Segments TRBV28, TRBJ1-2 and TRBJ2-5 showed preferential usage in persistent disease. Clonotypes that were public and shared totalled 2,500 to 3,500 in persistent patients versus around 970 in new patients.

This CDR3 region has 14 residues. The V gene lost 4 bases and the J gene lost 0 bases, with 6 bases spanning the gap. The germline CDR1 and CDR2 sequences are SGHTA and FQGTGA. Arm-PCR of CDR3 regions and iRepertoire HTBI primers were used to build TCR beta libraries. TCRdb processed the multiplex PCR reads anew with MiXCR; each CDR3 protein has one entry. The repertoire holds roughly 400,000 distinct CDR3 sequences, with around 20% as singletons. Time point meaning: persistent/refractory GD, antithyroid drugs over 5 years with positive TRAb. The TCR library was made from RNA that had been extracted from PBMCs in TRIzol. Peripheral blood, 8.5 to 10 milliliters per patient, was collected in EDTA tubes.

The origin of this receptor is a female donor with Graves disease. The V gene is TRBV7-3, the J gene TRBJ2-2, with D possibly matching TRBD2 (5 bases). Source: peripheral blood mononuclear cells (PBMCs), taken when the disease was refractory, from a patient treated with antithyroid drugs. This CDR3 is CASSYSANTGELFF. CDR3 DNA: TGTGCCAGCAGCTATAGCGCGAACACCGGGGAGCTGTTTTTT.